The next 23 T cell receptor beta chains were all read from a single sample in a study of blood T cell repertoires in COVID-19. Using immunoSEQ multiplex PCR, the repertoire was profiled, and TCRdb retains in-frame clones only, with some absent. The sample contains about 160,000 clones, more than 75% of which appear only once. The source material was PBMCs or T cells enriched from blood (not recorded which). The receptors come from a man aged 40-49 years who had recovered from COVID-19.

V and J are TRBV2 and TRBJ1-1; maybe TRBD1 (6 bases). V lost 4 bases and J lost 0, with 12 bases in between. This CDR3 is built from 15 residues. Germline V CDR1 and CDR2: SNHLY, FYNNEI. The CDR3 DNA is TGTGCCAGCAGTGGTGACAGGTTGATGAACACTGAAGCTTTCTTT. This encodes CASSGDRLMNTEAFF.

V is TRBV10-1 and J is TRBJ1-4; no clear D gene. There are 13 residues in the CDR3. The V end was cut by 6 bases, the J end by 13 bases, with 18 bases between. Germline-derived CDR1 and CDR2 are WNHNN and SYGVQD (reference sequence). Written as DNA, the CDR3 is TGCGCCAGCAGCCCCGGGCCCGGAGGCGGACTGTTTTTT. Encoded protein: CASSPGPGGGLFF.

The chain recombines TRBV29-1 with TRBJ1-1, with TRBD1 matching 7 bases. The CDR3 has 13 amino acids. Per germline, CDR1 SQVTM and CDR2 ANQGSEA. Trimming removed 7 bases from V and 0 bases from J; junction bases left unmatched: 5. This CDR3 is CSGGTVLNTEAFF. The CDR3 DNA sequence: TGCAGCGGCGGGACAGTCCTGAACACTGAAGCTTTCTTT.

The chain employs TRBV14 and TRBJ2-3, with D maybe TRBD1 (5 bases). Germline V gene lookup returns CDR1 SGHDN and CDR2 FVKESK. The CDR3 sequence is 15 residues long. Trimming stripped 4 bases from V and 2 bases from J, with 13 bases between. CDR3 nucleotides: TGTGCCAGCAGCCTTCGACAGCTCAACACAGATACGCAGTATTTT. Translated, it gives CASSLRQLNTDTQYF. The full variable domain, in which reference TRBV14 and TRBJ2-3 provide the parts outside the CDR3, is EAGVTQFPSHSVIEKGQTVTLRCDPISGHDNLYWYRRVMGKEIKFLLHFVKESKQDESGMPNNRFLAERTGGTYSTLKVQPAELEDSGVYFCASSLRQLNTDTQYFGPGTRLTVL.

V gene TRBV6-5 combines with J gene TRBJ2-7; 9 nucleotides match TRBD1. V lost 5 bases, J lost 4 bases, and 9 bases stayed unmatched. The CDR3 sequence is 15 residues long. Germline CDR1 MNHEY, CDR2 SVGAGI. The CDR3 DNA reads as TGTGCCAGCAGTCCGATATTGGGACAGGGTTACGAGCAGTACGTC. This encodes CASSPILGQGYEQYV.

This rearrangement joins TRBV10-3 to TRBJ2-7; 9 positions match TRBD1. The CDR3 extends over 17 amino acids. Germline CDR1 reads ENHRY; CDR2 reads SYGVKD. The V segment lost 5 bases and the J segment 5 bases; nucleotides outside the gene matches: 16. The CDR3 loop reads CAISRSINRGRGNEQYF. The CDR3 bases are TGTGCCATCAGTAGATCTATAAACAGGGGGCGAGGCAACGAGCAGTACTTC.

The chain has TRBV7-9 and TRBJ2-6; 7 bases are a match to TRBD1. V was pared by 7 bases and J by 0 bases, with 12 bases of the junction left unmatched. Germline assignment: CDR1 SEHNR and CDR2 FQNEAQ (reference sequence). The CDR3 length is 18 residues. CDR3 amino acids: CASNRQKGASSGANVLTF. The CDR3, as DNA: TGTGCCAGCAATAGGCAAAAGGGGGCTAGCTCTGGGGCCAACGTCCTGACTTTC.

This clone was detected once. The chain has TRBV3-1 (or the pseudogene TRBV3-2) and TRBJ1-2, with 8 bases that match TRBD1. The CDR3 has 20 amino acids. Trimming removed 0 bases from V and 8 bases from J; junction bases left unmatched: 23. Germline CDR1 reads LGHDT; CDR2 reads YNNKEL (reference sequence). The chain's CDR3 is CASSQEEILFVQGAQGGYTF. CDR3 sequence (DNA): TGTGCCAGCAGCCAAGAGGAGATCCTCTTTGTGCAGGGGGCTCAAGGGGGCTACACCTTC.

The chain recombines TRBV18 with TRBJ2-5; D remains unclear. CDR1 and CDR2 (germline): KGHSH, LQKENI. Trimming pared 3 bases from V and 5 bases from J, leaving 10 bases between. CDR3 length: 13 amino acids. The CDR3 bases are TGTGCCAGCTCACCTTTAGTGTTGGAGACCCAGTACTTC. Its protein product is CASSPLVLETQYF.

V and J are TRBV24-1 and TRBJ2-1, with D possibly being TRBD1 (6 bases). The CDR3 extends over 17 amino acids. Germline V gene lookup returns CDR1 KGHDR and CDR2 SFDVKD. Trimming pared 5 bases from V and 3 bases from J, leaving 19 bases between. CDR3 sequence (DNA): TGTGCCACCAGTGCCATGTCAGGGCGAGGGGGCTACAATGAGCAGTTCTTC. Translation gives CATSAMSGRGGYNEQFF.

The V call is TRBV18, the J call TRBJ1-1, with D possibly TRBD1 on 5 matching bases. Looked up from germline, CDR1 is KGHSH and CDR2 is LQKENI. Trimming took off 7 bases at V and 2 bases at J, with 14 bases between the two ends. The CDR3 runs to 14 residues. The CDR3 sequence is CASLPDRLNTEAFF. Written as DNA, the CDR3 is TGTGCCAGCTTACCTGACAGACTTAACACTGAAGCTTTCTTT.

This chain links TRBV18 with TRBJ2-3, with no clear D. Trimming removed 5 bases from V and 2 bases from J, with 5 bases in between. CDR1 KGHSH and CDR2 LQKENI come from the germline V gene. The CDR3 is 12 amino acids. CDR3 in amino acids: CASSLDTDTQYF. The CDR3 DNA follows: TGTGCCAGCTCATTAGACACAGATACGCAGTATTTT.

This chain uses TRBV3-1 (or the pseudogene TRBV3-2) with TRBJ1-3; D is perhaps TRBD1 (6 bases). From germline, CDR1 is LGHDT and CDR2 YNNKEL (reference sequence). This CDR3 spans 12 amino acids. V lost 4 bases, J lost 8 bases, and 9 bases lay in between. In DNA, the CDR3 is TGTGCCAGCAGCCGACAGGAGGACACCATATATTTT. Its translation is CASSRQEDTIYF.

The V gene is TRBV24-1, the J gene TRBJ1-5, with 7 bases matching TRBD1. Trimming at V came to 4 bases and at J to 2 bases, leaving 7 bases not matched to a gene. Germline V gene lookup returns CDR1 KGHDR and CDR2 SFDVKD. The CDR3 is 16 amino acids. Here the CDR3 DNA reads TGTGCCACCAGTGACGAGGGGGCAGAAGGCAATCAGCCCCAGCATTTT. Encoded protein: CATSDEGAEGNQPQHF.

J is TRBJ2-3 and V is TRBV15, with D hard to call. The CDR3 is 12 amino acids. Germline V CDR1 and CDR2: LNHNV, YYDKDF (reference sequence). With 3 bases removed from V and 6 bases from J, the gap between germline ends came to 7 bases. CDR3 sequence: CATSSGWDTQYF. DNA for the CDR3: TGTGCCACCAGCAGCGGGTGGGATACGCAGTATTTT.

The chain carries TRBV7-6 and TRBJ2-1, with 10 positions matching TRBD2. Trimming removed 5 bases from V and 8 bases from J; junction bases left unmatched: 12. The CDR3 length is 16 residues. CDR1 SGHVS and CDR2 FNYEAQ come from the germline V gene. CDR3 loop: CASSPLSGGGRDEQFF. The CDR3 coding sequence is TGTGCCAGCAGCCCCCTCAGCGGGGGGGGGCGGGATGAGCAGTTCTTC.

This clone was found a few times. The rearrangement links TRBV6-2 or TRBV6-3 to TRBJ1-3, with TRBD1 identical over 7 bases. After removal of 6 bases from V and 0 bases from J, the junction contained 8 bases not matched to a gene. CDR3 length: 16 amino acids. Germline CDR1 is MNHEY and CDR2 is SVGEGT. CDR3 protein: CASRPTGAHSGNTIYF. The CDR3, as DNA: TGTGCCAGCAGACCTACAGGGGCCCACTCTGGAAACACCATATATTTT.

The chain uses TRBV30 and TRBJ2-1; 13 bases are a match to TRBD2. V lost 3 bases, J lost 7 bases, and 3 bases stayed unmatched. The CDR3 runs 14 residues. Germline V gene sequence: CDR1 GTSNPN, CDR2 SVGIG (reference sequence). The CDR3 DNA is TGTGCCTGGAGACTAGCGGGGGGGAGTAATGAGCAGTTCTTC. It specifies CAWRLAGGSNEQFF. Full variable domain (remainder filled in from reference TRBV30 and TRBJ2-1): SQTIHQWPATLVQPVGSPLSLECTVEGTSNPNLYWYRQAAGRGLQLLFYSVGIGQISSEVPQNLSASRPQDRQFILSSKKLLLSDSGFYLCAWRLAGGSNEQFFGPGTRLTVL.

V gene TRBV5-1 combines with J gene TRBJ2-1, with 8 bases that match TRBD2. CDR3 size: 16 residues. Germline V gene lookup returns CDR1 SGHRS and CDR2 YFSETQ. V dropped 0 bases and J dropped 2; count of bases not matched to a gene: 4. The CDR3 DNA reads TGCGCCAGCAGCTTGGGGGGCGGGGGGACCTACAATGAGCAGTTCTTC. Protein product: CASSLGGGGTYNEQFF.

The chain has TRBV5-4 and TRBJ2-3, with 9 bases matching TRBD2. V shed 1 base and J 2 bases; nucleotides not matched to a gene: 5. This CDR3 has 16 amino acids. Per the germline V gene, CDR1 is SGHNT and CDR2 is YYREEE (reference sequence). The CDR3 DNA is TGTGCCAGCAGCTTGAATCAGCGGGGGGACACAGATACGCAGTATTTT. Amino acid sequence: CASSLNQRGDTDTQYF.

This clone was seen more than once but under ten times. The chain carries TRBV6-5 and TRBJ2-5; 11 nucleotides agree with TRBD2. Germline CDR1 MNHEY, CDR2 SVGAGI. After removal of 8 bases from V and 1 base from J, the junction contained 6 bases not matched to a gene. The CDR3 totals 15 residues. The CDR3 coding sequence is TGTGCCAGCCTTCTAGCGGGAGGAATCCAAGAGACCCAGTACTTC. Its protein is CASLLAGGIQETQYF.

This clone was seen only once. The chain links TRBV3-1 (or the pseudogene TRBV3-2) to TRBJ2-3; 7 bases align to TRBD2. The length of the CDR3 is 21 residues. With 3 bases clipped from V and 2 bases from J, the junction kept 23 bases outside the gene matches. Germline V gene lookup returns CDR1 LGHDT and CDR2 YNNKEL (reference sequence). The CDR3 nucleotides are TGTGCCAGCAGCCATCAGGCCCAGAAGCCCCGAGCGGGACTCCTCACAGATACGCAGTATTTT. This gives the protein CASSHQAQKPRAGLLTDTQYF.

The J gene is TRBJ2-3, the V gene TRBV6-1; TRBD2 matches 12 bases. The CDR3 is 15 amino acids. Trimming cost V 5 bases and J 1 base; bases outside gene matches: 1. Germline lookup yields CDR1 MNHNS and CDR2 SASEGT. CDR3 sequence (DNA): TGTGCCAGCAGTTGGACTAGCGGGGGCACAGATACGCAGTATTTT. Translation: CASSWTSGGTDTQYF.